This TCR beta chain was found in a study of shared clonotypes between healthy human individuals. Notes on the study in general: Compared with clonotypes that all four donors shared, non-shared clonotypes had lower generation probabilities. Clonotypes that were shared across four donors made up around 5% of naive CD4 clonotypes.

Worth noting for this clone: What it binds is unknown.

The authors loaded 200 ng DNA, roughly 27,000 T cell genomes, into sorted-subset replicate PCRs. Sequenced by immunoSEQ multiplex PCR; TCRdb stores in-frame clones only, minus some. The repertoire holds 2 million or so clones, 85% to 95% seen once, with 0.13% in the top ten. Donors were healthy HIV-negative adults without recent acute infections or vaccinations. V trimming: 4 bases; J trimming: 13 bases; junction bases outside the gene matches: 6. Germline loops: CDR1 SGHRS, CDR2 YFSETQ. CDR3 length equals 13 residues. The sequence came from a man younger than 35 in good health. Sequenced input: naive CD4+ T cells sorted from blood. The subset denotes: CD45RA+ positively selected. The chain is built from TRBV5-1 and TRBJ2-1, with 12 bases that match TRBD2. The CDR3 region is CASSPGLAGLQFF. The CDR3 nucleotides read TGCGCCAGCAGCCCAGGACTAGCGGGACTCCAGTTCTTC.